This T cell receptor beta chain was profiled in a study of T-cell reconstitution after alpha-beta-depleted transplantation in children. The table lists this clonotype with many counts. The CDR3 sequence is 14 residues long. The V gene lost 7 bases and the J gene lost 10 bases, with 20 bases spanning the gap. Construction of the TCRbeta library involved unique molecular identifiers. Using its own MiXCR run on the PCR reads, TCRdb lists one record per CDR3 protein. The sample consists of some 530,000 distinct CDR3 sequences, around 13% of them appearing once. This TCR came from a human donor who donated a stem cell graft to a child with combined immunodeficiency. This chain links TRBV12-3 or TRBV12-4 with TRBJ2-1, with D maybe TRBD2 (5 bases). The input for sequencing was PBMCs from the stem cell graft donor, taken from the stem cell graft. CDR3 nucleotide sequence: TGTGCCAGCACGCGGGCTAGGTCGGTTCAAGAGCAGTTCTTC. Amino acid sequence: CASTRARSVQEQFF.